This is a list of T cell receptor beta chains from one sample in a study of siplizumab effects on memory and regulatory T cells. Using immunoSEQ multiplex PCR, the repertoire was profiled, and TCRdb retains in-frame clones only, with some absent. The repertoire holds approximately 100,000 clones, roughly 95% seen once, with roughly 0.15% in the top ten. The sample taken for sequencing was non-Treg CD4+ T cells sorted from blood. These receptors came from a human donor in good health. CDR3s include the opening cysteine and the closing phenylalanine or tryptophan. D genes are given only for firm matches. Where a row states a size, it is once, few, many or the class of an expanded clone; other rows omit it.

V	size	D	J	DNA	CDR3
TRBV6-5	.	.	TRBJ1-4	TGTGCCAGCAGTCAAATGGGGCAATCTAATGAAAAACTGTTTTTT	CASSQMGQSNEKLFF
TRBV5-8	.	TRBD1	TRBJ2-5	TGTGCCAGCAGCTTGCCGGGACAGCCGCAGCAGTACTTC	CASSLPGQPQQYF
TRBV6-5	.	.	TRBJ2-5	TGTGCCAGCAGAGAAAACGGGGCAGAGACCCAGTACTTC	CASRENGAETQYF
TRBV2	once	.	TRBJ2-7	TGTGCCAGCGGATGGAGGGCATCAGCCTACGAGCAGTACTTC	CASGWRASAYEQYF
TRBV21-1	.	.	TRBJ1-2	TGTGCCAGCAGCAACCTACGGAGCAGACTTAACTATGGCTACACCTTC	CASSNLRSRLNYGYTF
TRBV9	.	TRBD2	TRBJ2-3	TGTGCCAGCAGCGCCCTGGGACTAGCGGGGGGCACAGATACGCAGTATTTT	CASSALGLAGGTDTQYF
TRBV11-2	.	.	TRBJ1-6	TGTGCCAGCAGCTACCGGACAGAAAATTCACCCCTCCACTTT	CASSYRTENSPLHF
TRBV6-5	.	.	TRBJ1-2	TGTGCCACCTGGGGGGGCGAAGGCTACACCTTC	CATWGGEGYTF
TRBV5-1	.	TRBD1	TRBJ2-1	TGCGCCAGCAGCTTGGGGACAGGGGGCAATGAGCAGTTCTTC	CASSLGTGGNEQFF
TRBV25-1	.	.	TRBJ2-3	TGTGCCAGCTGCGGGTTCACAGATACGCAGTATTTT	CASCGFTDTQYF
TRBV6-1	.	.	TRBJ1-5	TGTGCCAGCAGTGAAGGGAACAGCAATCAGCCCCAGCATTTT	CASSEGNSNQPQHF
TRBV18	once	.	TRBJ1-3	TGTGCCAGCTCACCAGGTCAGGCGTCCTCTGGAAACACCATATATTTT	CASSPGQASSGNTIYF
TRBV6-4	.	.	TRBJ2-7	TGTGCCAGCAGAGGGCAAGCCGGCGAGCAGTACTTC	CASRGQAGEQYF
TRBV11-2	.	.	TRBJ1-4	TGTGCCAGTCGCGAGTACAGACTAACATCAACTAATGAAAAACTGTTTTTT	CASREYRLTSTNEKLFF
TRBV5-8	.	.	TRBJ2-3	TGTGCCAGCAGCTTGGGGACCACAGATACGCAGTATTTT	CASSLGTTDTQYF
TRBV28	.	.	TRBJ2-1	TGTGCCAGCGCATGGTCGTACAATGAGCAGTTCTTC	CASAWSYNEQFF
TRBV27	once	.	TRBJ1-6	TGTGCCAGCAGTTCCGCCCGGGTCCGGGCCTATAATTCACCCCTCCACTTT	CASSSARVRAYNSPLHF
TRBV4-3	.	.	TRBJ1-5	TGCGCCAGCAGCCAAGATTTCGCTCAGCCCCAGCATTTT	CASSQDFAQPQHF
TRBV18	few	TRBD2	TRBJ2-1	TGTGCCAGCTCACCAGCTAGCGGGGGCCTCAGCTCCTACAATGAGCAGTTCTTC	CASSPASGGLSSYNEQFF
TRBV5-1	.	.	TRBJ1-6	TGCGCCAGCAGCTTGCAGGGAGATTCACCCCTCCACTTT	CASSLQGDSPLHF
TRBV4-1	.	.	TRBJ1-2	TGCGCCAGCAGGCTTACGGGCAGTACTTATGAAGGCTACACCTTC	CASRLTGSTYEGYTF
TRBV6-5	.	.	TRBJ1-1	TGTGCCAGCAGTTACCTCCGTGCTTACACTGAAGCTTTCTTT	CASSYLRAYTEAFF
TRBV6-6	once	.	TRBJ1-1	TGTGCCAGCAGTTACGAAATACAGACTGAAGCTTTCTTT	CASSYEIQTEAFF
TRBV7-3	.	.	TRBJ2-5	TGTGCCAGCAGCTTAGTTGGACAAGAGACCCAGTACTTC	CASSLVGQETQYF
TRBV6-5	.	TRBD2	TRBJ2-7	TGTGCCAGCAGTTACTCGAACCTAGCGGGGGGCCACGAGCAGTACTTC	CASSYSNLAGGHEQYF
TRBV5-4	.	TRBD1	TRBJ1-5	TGTGCCAGCAGCTTGGAGTTTCGGGACAGGAGCAATCAGCCCCAGCATTTT	CASSLEFRDRSNQPQHF
TRBV2	.	.	TRBJ1-1	TGTGCCAGCACTTACCTACAGGGCTCTAACACTGAAGCTTTCTTT	CASTYLQGSNTEAFF
TRBV5-1	once	TRBD1	TRBJ2-5	TGCGCCAGCAGCTCACAAACAGGGGCCCAAGAGACCCAGTACTTC	CASSSQTGAQETQYF
TRBV4-2	.	.	TRBJ2-3	TGTGCCAGCAGCCCGTTCCTGACTATTACAGATACGCAGTATTTT	CASSPFLTITDTQYF
TRBV5-6	.	TRBD1	TRBJ1-5	TGTGCCAGCAGCTCTACGACAGGGGGCGTGGGTCAGCCCCAGCATTTT	CASSSTTGGVGQPQHF
TRBV7-9	.	TRBD1	TRBJ1-3	TGTGCCAGCAGCCAGCCGGGACAGGGACAGGCCTCTGGAAACACCATATATTTT	CASSQPGQGQASGNTIYF
TRBV25-1	.	TRBD2	TRBJ2-1	TGTGCCAGCGGACGCGGGGGGGCCGTAACCTACAATGAGCAGTTCTTC	CASGRGGAVTYNEQFF
TRBV19	.	TRBD1	TRBJ2-5	TGTGCCAGTAGTGAGATGGGACAGATTGGTGGGGAGACCCAGTACTTC	CASSEMGQIGGETQYF
TRBV6-5	.	.	TRBJ2-5	TGTGCCAGCAGTTACTCATTAGCGGCCTCACAAGAGACCCAGTACTTC	CASSYSLAASQETQYF
TRBV6-1	.	.	TRBJ1-3	TGTGCCAGCAGTGAACGGTGGTCCTCTGGAAACACCATATATTTT	CASSERWSSGNTIYF
TRBV7-2	.	TRBD2	TRBJ2-3	TGTGCCAGCAGCTTAGCGCTAGCGGGAGACACAGATACGCAGTATTTT	CASSLALAGDTDTQYF
TRBV7-7	.	.	TRBJ2-2	TGTGCCAGCAGCCGGAGGACAGCGAACACCGGGGAGCTGTTTTTT	CASSRRTANTGELFF
TRBV7-6	.	.	TRBJ1-4	TGTGCCAGCAGCTTACCAGGGGAAAAACTGTTTTTT	CASSLPGEKLFF
TRBV7-6	once	TRBD1	TRBJ1-1	TGTGCCAGCAGCAGGCCACAGGGGGAAACTACTGAAGCTTTCTTT	CASSRPQGETTEAFF
TRBV10-3	.	.	TRBJ1-2	TGTGCCATCAGTGAGTATCCGGGGGGTAACTATGGCTACACCTTC	CAISEYPGGNYGYTF
TRBV18	.	TRBD1	TRBJ1-4	TGTGCCAGCTCACAAGGGGGCTCAGGGGGCGAAAAACTGTTTTTT	CASSQGGSGGEKLFF
TRBV23-1	.	TRBD1	TRBJ1-5	TGCGCCAGCAGTCGGGGACAGGGGGCGTTCGGCAATCAGCCCCAGCATTTT	CASSRGQGAFGNQPQHF
TRBV9	.	.	TRBJ2-3	TGTGCCAGCAGCGTACGGGGCCTCACAGATACGCAGTATTTT	CASSVRGLTDTQYF
TRBV5-1	.	.	TRBJ1-1	TGCGCCAGCAGCTTGCTGATTTTCGCAACCACTGAAGCTTTCTTT	CASSLLIFATTEAFF
TRBV10-3	.	TRBD1	TRBJ2-7	TGTGCCATCAGTTCCGGGACAGTTACCTACGAGCAGTACTTC	CAISSGTVTYEQYF
TRBV12-5	.	.	TRBJ1-2	TGTGCTAGTGGTTTGGGAGAGAGTAACTATGGCTACACCTTC	CASGLGESNYGYTF
TRBV20-1	.	.	TRBJ1-2	TGCAGTGCTAGAAGAAACTATGGCTACACCTTC	CSARRNYGYTF
TRBV19	.	.	TRBJ1-3	TGTGCCAGTAGTATAGGAGGCGGATTCTCTGGAAACACCATATATTTT	CASSIGGGFSGNTIYF
TRBV9	.	TRBD2	TRBJ2-1	TGTGCCAGCAGCGCCGCCCGTGGGAGGGCTGAGCAGTTCTTC	CASSAARGRAEQFF
TRBV5-4	.	.	TRBJ1-6	TGTGCCAGCAGTTGGGGAGGGGAATATAATTCACCCCTCCACTTT	CASSWGGEYNSPLHF
TRBV9	.	TRBD2	TRBJ2-7	TGTGCCAGCAGGAAGCGGGGGGGCACCTACGAGCAGTACTTC	CASRKRGGTYEQYF
TRBV14	.	.	TRBJ2-7	TGTGCCAACCGGACATCACACTCCTACGAGCAGTACTTC	CANRTSHSYEQYF
TRBV6-1	.	TRBD1	TRBJ2-7	TGTGCCAGCAGAACCGTTTGGGACAGCTTCTACGAGCAGTACTTC	CASRTVWDSFYEQYF
TRBV6-6	.	.	TRBJ1-2	TGTGCCAGCAGTGATGAACTTAGGGACTTTACCTTC	CASSDELRDFTF
TRBV4-2	.	TRBD2	TRBJ2-1	TGTGCCAGCAGCCAGGAATATCTAGCGGGGGGCGGTGAGCAGTTCTTC	CASSQEYLAGGGEQFF
TRBV5-4	.	TRBD2	TRBJ2-5	TGTGCCAGCAGCTTGGTGCGCGGGGGACAAGAGACCCAGTACTTC	CASSLVRGGQETQYF
TRBV4-3	few	TRBD1	TRBJ1-6	TGCGCCAGCAGCCAATTAGGGACAGGGGCCCCCCCCCTCCACTTT	CASSQLGTGAPPLHF
TRBV10-3	.	.	TRBJ2-3	TGTGCCATCAGTCCGGGACACACAGATACGCAGTATTTT	CAISPGHTDTQYF
TRBV28	.	TRBD1	TRBJ1-2	TGTGCCAGCACCAACACAGGGGATGGCTACACCTTC	CASTNTGDGYTF
TRBV4-2	.	.	TRBJ2-3	TGTGCCAGCAGCCGTGGGCCGGGCGGGGGCACAGATACGCAGTATTTT	CASSRGPGGGTDTQYF